This T cell receptor beta chain was documented in a study of blood T cell repertoires in COVID-19. Study background: The study drew acute and convalescent COVID-19 samples from the United States, Italy and Spain. T cells, B-cell-depleted T cells, or PBMCs provided the cDNA or gDNA that served as material.

The junction had 4 bases not matched to a gene; V was cut back by 0 bases and J by 1 base. CDR3 length: 16 residues. Germline loops: CDR1 MGHRA, CDR2 YSYEKL. Seattle-derived patients entered the study during active infection and were followed longitudinally. As handled by the study authors: By means of reference gene primer amplification, nucleated cell counts were estimated. Using immunoSEQ multiplex PCR, the repertoire was profiled, and TCRdb retains in-frame clones only, with some absent. V, J and clone size are those of that table, while D and trimming were read from the DNA. The sample has around 170,000 clones, about 81% seen once.

The J gene is TRBJ2-3, the V gene TRBV4-1, with 7 bases identical to TRBD2. Source material: peripheral blood. The sequence was collected from a woman older than 75 with COVID-19, enrolled during active disease. The CDR3 bases are TGCGCCAGCAGCCAAGATCATGCGGGGGGCACAGATACGCAGTATTTT. This encodes CASSQDHAGGTDTQYF.